This T cell receptor beta chain is drawn from a study of response to subunit inactivated influenza vaccine. TCRdb passed the RT-PCR reads through MiXCR, listing each CDR3 protein once. The table includes about 700,000 distinct CDR3 sequences, less than 15% detected once. This clonotype was counted only a few times. The CDR3 contains 13 residues. V lost 5 bases and J lost 0, with 8 bases in between. In germline, CDR1 is ENHRY, CDR2 SYGVKD. V usage is TRBV10-3 and J usage is TRBJ2-7; D call uncertain. The starting material was PBMCs from blood, obtained approximately 15 days before vaccination. This clonotype was obtained from a man aged 45-65 years who received an inactivated influenza vaccine. The CDR3: CAISLGSSYEQYF. CDR3 DNA sequence: TGTGCCATCAGTCTTGGTAGCTCCTACGAGCAGTACTTC.